The 26 T cell receptor beta chains given below trace back to one sample, sequenced in a study of blood T cell repertoires in COVID-19. Measured with immunoSEQ multiplex PCR; TCRdb has only the in-frame clones, and not every one. The sample yields about 140,000 clones, just under 90% seen once. Sequenced: peripheral blood. All receptors derive from a woman aged 40 to 55 with acute or convalescent COVID-19.

The chain employs TRBV28 and TRBJ1-1; the D is unclear. The V and J ends lost 2 bases and 4 bases respectively, with 11 bases between them. The CDR3 runs 14 residues. CDR1 is MDHEN, CDR2 SYDVKM, per germline. The CDR3 region has the DNA TGTGCCAGCAGTTTAACTCCCGAGGGCACTGAAGCTTTCTTT. Protein: CASSLTPEGTEAFF. The whole variable domain, remainder taken from reference TRBV28 and TRBJ1-1, is DVKVTQSSRYLVKRTGEKVFLECVQDMDHENMFWYRQDPGLGLRLIYFSYDVKMKEKGDIPEGYSVSREKKERFSLILESASTNQTSMYLCASSLTPEGTEAFFGQGTRLTVV.

The rearrangement joins TRBV25-1 to TRBJ2-7, with a possible D match to TRBD1 (5 bases). The CDR3 contains 13 residues. The V and J ends lost 3 bases and 4 bases respectively, with 10 bases between them. Germline V gene lookup returns CDR1 MGHDK and CDR2 SYGVNS. The CDR3 here is CASSDSTVYEQYF. CDR3 nucleotides: TGTGCCAGCAGTGACTCGACAGTATACGAGCAGTACTTC.

The rearrangement uses TRBV7-8 and TRBJ1-2; D gene unclear. Trimming removed 0 bases at V and 7 bases at J, with 21 bases between. The length of the CDR3 is 17 residues. The germline CDR1 and CDR2 sequences are SGHVS and FQNEAQ. In nucleotides, the CDR3 is TGTGCCAGCAGCTTAGCTGGGAGCGGATTGGCGTTAGGTGGCTACACCTTC. Translation gives CASSLAGSGLALGGYTF. The full variable domain, in which reference TRBV7-8 and TRBJ1-2 provide the parts outside the CDR3, is GAGVSQSPRYKVAKRGQDVALRCDPISGHVSLFWYQQALGQGPEFLTYFQNEAQLDKSGLPSDRFFAERPEGSVSTLKIQRTQQEDSAVYLCASSLAGSGLALGGYTFGSGTRLTVV.

V usage is TRBV19 and J usage is TRBJ2-5, with 7 bases that match TRBD1. After removal of 0 bases from V and 5 bases from J, the junction contained 0 bases not matched to a gene. Looked up from germline, CDR1 is LNHDA and CDR2 is SQIVND (reference sequence). CDR3 length equals 13 residues. CDR3 nucleotide sequence: TGTGCCAGTAGTATAGACAGGGGGGAGACCCAGTACTTC. It encodes CASSIDRGETQYF.

V and J are TRBV6-5 and TRBJ2-3; 10 nucleotides align to TRBD1. The CDR3 totals 15 residues. Germline V CDR1 and CDR2: MNHEY, SVGAGI. Losses at the gene ends were 6 bases for V and 3 bases for J; bases not matched to a gene: 6. The CDR3 sequence is CASRRQGAKTDTQYF. CDR3 bases: TGTGCCAGCAGGAGACAGGGGGCTAAGACAGATACGCAGTATTTT.

The rearrangement uses TRBV10-1 and TRBJ2-1; 7 nucleotides agree with TRBD2. There are 13 residues in the CDR3. Germline values: CDR1 WNHNN, CDR2 SYGVQD (reference sequence). Germline trimming cut 9 bases from V and 7 bases from J; bases unmatched to any gene: 9. The CDR3 coding sequence is TGCGCCAGGGGAGCGGGGCCGGGAAATGAGCAGTTCTTC. Protein: CARGAGPGNEQFF.

The chain uses TRBV18 and TRBJ2-1; 7 nucleotides align to TRBD1. Germline lookup yields CDR1 KGHSH and CDR2 LQKENI. The CDR3 spans 13 residues. V shed 6 bases, J shed 4 bases, and the junction held 3 bases outside the gene matches. As DNA, the CDR3 is TGTGCCAGCTCGAGGGACAGATACAATGAGCAGTTCTTC. Its translation: CASSRDRYNEQFF.

The chain uses TRBV6-5 and TRBJ2-2; D gene uncertain. Germline assignment: CDR1 MNHEY and CDR2 SVGAGI. The CDR3 covers 12 residues. Trimming stripped 7 bases from V and 5 bases from J, with 8 bases between. CDR3 residues: CASTTGTGELFF. CDR3 DNA: TGTGCCAGCACCACCGGGACCGGGGAGCTGTTTTTT.

The V and J genes are TRBV19 and TRBJ1-5; D unclear. The CDR3 contains 17 residues. Germline-derived CDR1 and CDR2 are LNHDA and SQIVND (reference sequence). V lost 7 bases and J lost 8, with 27 bases in between. CDR3 DNA: TGTGCCAGTAAGGAGGGAAGCCTCGGACGGTTGTCGGAGCCCCAGCATTTT. Protein product: CASKEGSLGRLSEPQHF.

On this clone: The junction does not match germline at one end; this may be a read error. The rearrangement links TRBV11-2 to TRBJ2-7, with TRBD1 as a possible D gene (5 bases). The CDR3 has 12 amino acids. Germline lookup yields CDR1 SGHAT and CDR2 FQNNGV. CDR3 nucleotide sequence: TGTGCCAGCAGCCCTGTGGGGCTGGAGCTGTACTTC. It specifies CASSPVGLELYF.

The chain couples TRBV23-1 to TRBJ2-1; 8 bases map to TRBD2. TRBV23-1 counts as an open reading frame of uncertain function. This CDR3 contains 16 residues. The junction had 7 bases not matched to a gene; V was cut back by 0 bases and J by 6 bases. The CDR3 DNA sequence: TGCGCCAGCAGTCAATCGGGAGTAGCGGGACCCAATGAGCAGTTCTTC. Translation gives CASSQSGVAGPNEQFF.

The chain links TRBV7-2 to TRBJ1-1, with D uncertain. CDR3 length equals 15 residues. The ends were cut back, 1 base at V and 1 base at J, with 10 bases in the middle. CDR1 and CDR2 from the germline V gene are SGHTA and FQGNSA. CDR3 region: CASSLGGRGNTEAFF. The CDR3 DNA follows: TGTGCCAGCAGCTTAGGAGGACGGGGGAACACTGAAGCTTTCTTT. Drawing the rest from reference TRBV7-2 and TRBJ1-1, the complete variable domain is GAGVSQSPSNKVTEKGKDVELRCDPISGHTALYWYRQSLGQGLEFLIYFQGNSAPDKSGLPSDRFSAERTGGSVSTLTIQRTQQEDSAVYLCASSLGGRGNTEAFFGQGTRLTVV.

The chain employs TRBV5-1 and TRBJ1-1; unclear D gene. Germline CDR1 and CDR2: SGHRS and YFSETQ. V dropped 2 bases and J dropped 1 base, with 3 bases sitting between them. The CDR3 runs 12 residues. The CDR3 region has the DNA TGCGCCAGCAGCTTACAGAACACTGAAGCTTTCTTT. As protein: CASSLQNTEAFF.

The V call is TRBV7-2, the J call TRBJ2-5; TRBD2 agrees at 16 bases. Germline V gene sequence: CDR1 SGHTA, CDR2 FQGNSA. This CDR3 is built from 17 residues. V trimming: 5 bases; J trimming: 4 bases; junction bases outside the gene matches: 7. The CDR3 protein is CASSIGTSGRVGETQYF. The CDR3 coding sequence is TGTGCCAGCAGCATAGGGACTAGCGGGAGGGTTGGAGAGACCCAGTACTTC.

J is TRBJ1-1 and V is TRBV19; D perhaps matches TRBD1 (6 bases). CDR1 is LNHDA and CDR2 is SQIVND in the germline V gene (reference sequence). The CDR3 contains 14 residues. Trimming took off 4 bases at V and 4 bases at J, with 13 bases between the two ends. The CDR3 sequence is CASSTETGPTEAFF. The CDR3 DNA sequence: TGTGCCAGTAGTACGGAGACAGGTCCCACTGAAGCTTTCTTT.

In this sample, this clone turned up a few times. The genes are TRBV14 and TRBJ1-4, with a tentative D call TRBD1 (5 bases). Germline CDR1 reads SGHDN; CDR2 reads FVKESK. The CDR3 has 13 residues. The V end was cut by 1 base, the J end by 6 bases, with 6 bases between. This CDR3 is CASSQGTYEKLFF. The CDR3 coding sequence is TGTGCCAGCAGCCAAGGGACATATGAAAAACTGTTTTTT.

The chain combines TRBV6-5 with TRBJ2-1, with D tentatively TRBD2 (6 bases). Germline CDR1 and CDR2: MNHEY and SVGAGI. V lost 4 bases, J lost 4 bases, and 8 bases lay in between. This CDR3 comprises 13 residues. The CDR3 is CASSWGLYNEQFF. In DNA form, the CDR3 reads TGTGCCAGCAGTTGGGGACTTTACAATGAGCAGTTCTTC.

This sequence joins TRBV11-2 and TRBJ1-1; the D gene is possibly TRBD1 (5 bases). The CDR3 contains 15 residues. V shed 6 bases and J shed 1 base, with 15 bases lying between them. Per germline, CDR1 SGHAT and CDR2 FQNNGV. The CDR3: CASSPRTHTNTEAFF. CDR3 sequence (DNA): TGTGCCAGCAGTCCCCGGACACATACGAACACTGAAGCTTTCTTT.

The J gene is TRBJ2-7, the V gene TRBV5-6; possible D gene TRBD2, 7 bases. CDR3 length: 15 residues. Germline V gene sequence: CDR1 SGHDT, CDR2 YYEEEE. V was clipped by 2 bases and J by 0 bases, with 12 bases between them. CDR3 loop: CASSFLGGGSYEQYF. In nucleotides, the CDR3 is TGTGCCAGCAGCTTTCTGGGAGGGGGCTCCTACGAGCAGTACTTC.

V usage is TRBV5-4 and J usage is TRBJ2-1; 9 nucleotides agree with TRBD2. The CDR3 is made up of 16 amino acids. V gave up 7 bases and J gave up 2 bases; unmatched junction bases: 10. CDR1 and CDR2 (germline): SGHNT, YYREEE (reference sequence). Here the CDR3 DNA reads TGTGCCAGCCAGAATAGCGGGAGTCTTCCCTACAATGAGCAGTTCTTC. Amino acids: CASQNSGSLPYNEQFF.

CDR3 nucleotide sequence: TGTGCCAGCTCACCACCGGTAGCGGGGCCCTACGAGCAGTACTTC. This sequence encodes CASSPPVAGPYEQYF. This chain joins TRBV18 and TRBJ2-7; TRBD2 matches 8 bases. The junction had 3 bases not matched to a gene; V was cut back by 0 bases and J by 2 bases. The CDR3 length is 15 residues. Germline-derived CDR1 and CDR2 are KGHSH and LQKENI.

V usage is TRBV7-8 and J usage is TRBJ2-1; 8 nucleotides agree with TRBD1. Germline trimming cut 6 bases from V and 1 base from J; bases unmatched to any gene: 5. The germline V gene has CDR1 SGHVS and CDR2 FQNEAQ. This CDR3 has 15 amino acids. As DNA, the CDR3 is TGTGCCAGCAGGCCTCGGACAGGGTCCTACAATGAGCAGTTCTTC. It translates to CASRPRTGSYNEQFF.

The chain couples TRBV7-2 to TRBJ2-1; tentatively, D is TRBD2 (7 bases). Germline CDR1 reads SGHTA; CDR2 reads FQGNSA. The CDR3 contains 16 residues. The V end lost 2 bases, the J end lost 9 bases, and 20 bases lay between the germline ends. Here the CDR3 reads CASSLTLGGGSSEQFF. In DNA, the CDR3 is TGTGCCAGCAGCTTAACGCTAGGGGGGGGCTCAAGTGAGCAGTTCTTC.

CDR3 in DNA: TGTGCCAGCTCTCCAGGCCTCCAACCACACGAAAAACTGTTTTTT. Amino acids: CASSPGLQPHEKLFF. The rearrangement joins TRBV18 to TRBJ1-4, with D unresolved. The CDR3 is 15 amino acids. V lost 6 bases and J lost 8, with 19 bases in between. Germline V gives CDR1 KGHSH, CDR2 LQKENI.

CDR3 DNA: TGTGCCAGCAGTTACTCGACGCCCACAGGGCCGAACACTGAAGCTTTCTTT. Protein sequence: CASSYSTPTGPNTEAFF. The chain links TRBV6-2 or TRBV6-3 to TRBJ1-1; TRBD1 is a possible D gene (6 bases). In germline, CDR1 is MNHEY, CDR2 SVGEGT. The CDR3 length is 17 residues. The V end lost 0 bases, the J end lost 1 base, and 15 bases lay between the germline ends.

The gene calls are TRBV29-1 and TRBJ1-2; 8 bases agree with TRBD1. This CDR3 region has 13 residues. Unmatched junction bases numbered 10, after V lost 6 bases and J lost 7 bases. Per the germline V gene, CDR1 is SQVTM and CDR2 is ANQGSEA. DNA of the CDR3: TGCAGCGTCACTGACAGGGGCGGTGGTGGCTACACCTTC. Its protein is CSVTDRGGGGYTF.